These 3 T cell receptor beta chains were all obtained from the same sample, sequenced in a study of T cell responses to AZD1222 COVID-19 vaccine. Repertoires were generated with immunoSEQ multiplex PCR, while TCRdb's copy carries only in-frame clones and drops some. The data contain about 110,000 clones, around 80% of them seen just once; the ten biggest clones take up approximately 5%. The input for sequencing was peripheral blood, taken on day 0 of AZD1222 vaccination. These receptors were taken from an adult in good health.

Remarks on this clone: One end of the junction is discordant with germline, which a read error may explain. The rearrangement uses TRBV11-2 and TRBJ1-2, with TRBD1 matching over 7 bases. The CDR3 sequence is 12 residues long. The germline V gene has CDR1 SGHAT and CDR2 FQNNGV. CDR3 region: CASSDRAYGYIF. The CDR3 DNA follows: TGTGCCAGCAGTGACAGGGCGTATGGCTACATCTTC. The whole variable domain, remainder taken from reference TRBV11-2 and TRBJ1-2, is EAGVAQSPRYKIIEKRQSVAFWCNPISGHATLYWYQQILGQGPKLLIQFQNNGVVDDSQLPKDRFSAERLKGVDSTLKIQPAKLEDSAVYLCASSDRAYGYIFGSGTRLTVV.

The CDR3 DNA is TGTGCCAGCAGCTCGGGACAAGGCCGAACATCGCTGTTTTTT. It is translated as CASSSGQGRTSLFF. The chain combines TRBV7-9 with TRBJ1-4; tentatively, D is TRBD1 (6 bases). CDR3 length: 14 residues. V shed 4 bases and J shed 14 bases, with 20 bases lying between them. In germline, CDR1 is SEHNR, CDR2 FQNEAQ (reference sequence).

V and J are TRBV27 and TRBJ1-1; a weak D match, TRBD1 (5 bases). CDR1 and CDR2 from the germline V gene are MNHEY and SMNVEV (reference sequence). This CDR3 comprises 15 residues. The V end lost 8 bases, the J end lost 5 bases, and 21 bases lay between the germline ends. CDR3 protein: CASGPTTGVGTEAFF. In DNA, the CDR3 is TGTGCCAGCGGGCCTACCACAGGTGTAGGGACTGAAGCTTTCTTT.